Presented here are 23 T cell receptor beta chains from one specimen sequenced in a study of shared T cell receptors in the human thymus. The method was immunoSEQ multiplex PCR; TCRdb's version includes in-frame clones alone and lacks a portion of them. The table lists some 700,000 clones, around nine tenths of them singletons. The sample was also reused in another study, on human thymus T cells.

The specimen was thymocytes. These receptors were obtained from a boy in the first two years of life with a congenital heart defect.

The chain carries TRBV30 and TRBJ2-2; weak D call: TRBD2 (5 bases). CDR3 size: 14 residues. Trimming stripped 4 bases from V and 5 bases from J, with 14 bases between. Germline CDR1 and CDR2: GTSNPN and SVGIG (reference sequence). CDR3 in DNA: TGTGCCTGGACAGCGAGGGATTCGACCGGGGAGCTGTTTTTT. It codes for CAWTARDSTGELFF.

The chain recombines TRBV20-1 with TRBJ1-2; unclear D gene. Germline CDR1 and CDR2: DFQATT and SNEGSKA (reference sequence). Deletions cut 7 bases from V and 4 bases from J, with 10 bases between. The CDR3 has 11 amino acids. In nucleotides, the CDR3 is TGCAGTGGCCTAAACGTCTATGGCTACACCTTC. It codes for CSGLNVYGYTF.

The CDR3 loop is CATSRDGSASGMGEQFF. The CDR3 bases are TGTGCCACCAGCAGAGATGGTTCGGCTAGCGGGATGGGTGAGCAGTTCTTC. The chain recombines TRBV15 with TRBJ2-1; 9 nucleotides match TRBD2. J lost 9 bases, V lost 0 bases, and 12 bases had no gene match. CDR3 length: 17 residues. Germline V gene data show CDR1 as LNHNV and CDR2 as YYDKDF (reference sequence).

The chain links TRBV5-1 to TRBJ2-1, with TRBD2 as a possible D gene (5 bases). V was pared by 7 bases and J by 7 bases, with 15 bases between. CDR1 is SGHRS and CDR2 is YFSETQ in the germline V gene. The CDR3 length is 13 residues. The CDR3 sequence is CASARVRGNEQFF. CDR3 coding DNA: TGCGCCAGCGCGAGGGTCCGCGGGAATGAGCAGTTCTTC.

V is TRBV27 and J is TRBJ2-7; D may be TRBD1 (5 bases). V was clipped by 5 bases and J by 4 bases, with 18 bases between them. The CDR3 totals 15 residues. From germline, CDR1 is MNHEY and CDR2 SMNVEV (reference sequence). CDR3 residues: CASSTTGHLPYEQYF. The CDR3 nucleotides read TGTGCCAGCAGTACCACAGGCCACCTTCCGTACGAGCAGTACTTC.

The chain recombines TRBV6-5 with TRBJ1-1; 8 nucleotides align to TRBD1. V was pared by 0 bases and J by 1 base, with 4 bases of the junction left unmatched. Germline CDR1 reads MNHEY; CDR2 reads SVGAGI. This CDR3 is built from 16 residues. CDR3 bases: TGTGCCAGCAGTTACTCTCGACAGGGGTGGAACACTGAAGCTTTCTTT. It is translated as CASSYSRQGWNTEAFF.

The gene calls are TRBV6-1 and TRBJ1-5; TRBD1 matches at 7 bases. This CDR3 is built from 13 residues. In germline, CDR1 is MNHNS, CDR2 SASEGT. Germline trimming cut 6 bases from V and 4 bases from J; bases unmatched to any gene: 3. Here the CDR3 DNA reads TGTGCCAGCAGCAGGGGGAGGAATCAGCCCCAGCATTTT. It specifies CASSRGRNQPQHF.

This chain uses TRBV7-8 with TRBJ2-3, with 12 bases matching TRBD2. The CDR3 consists of 17 residues. The germline CDR1 and CDR2 sequences are SGHVS and FQNEAQ. V lost 0 bases, J lost 3 bases, and 4 bases stayed unmatched. The CDR3 nucleotides read TGTGCCAGCAGCTTAGCCGCTAGCGGGAGGGCGACAGATACGCAGTATTTT. Protein product: CASSLAASGRATDTQYF.

J is TRBJ2-5 and V is TRBV30; no clear D gene. The CDR3 length is 13 residues. CDR1 and CDR2 from the germline V gene are GTSNPN and SVGIG (reference sequence). The V and J ends lost 4 bases and 2 bases respectively, with 11 bases between them. CDR3 DNA: TGTGCCTGGATCCGCTCAGGTCAAGAGACCCAGTACTTC. It is translated as CAWIRSGQETQYF.

V is TRBV6-5 and J is TRBJ2-2; 8 nucleotides agree with TRBD2. Trimming took 6 bases from V and 6 from J; bases not matched to a gene: 9. This CDR3 comprises 15 residues. Germline CDR1 reads MNHEY; CDR2 reads SVGAGI. CDR3 sequence: CASRIGTRGSGELFF. CDR3 nucleotide sequence: TGTGCCAGCAGAATCGGGACTAGAGGGTCCGGGGAGCTGTTTTTT.

The rearrangement links TRBV13 to TRBJ2-3; 9 positions agree with TRBD2. The J segment lost 6 bases and the V segment lost 5 bases, leaving 12 bases of the junction unmatched. This CDR3 has 16 amino acids. The germline V gene encodes CDR1 PRHDT and CDR2 FYEKMQ (reference sequence). The CDR3 coding sequence is TGTGCCAGCAGCACTAACGGGACTAGCAGCGTGGATACGCAGTATTTT. Amino acids: CASSTNGTSSVDTQYF.

The chain employs TRBV7-2 and TRBJ2-7; TRBD2 might be the D (5 bases). This CDR3 contains 14 residues. CDR1 is SGHTA, CDR2 FQGNSA, per germline. V was shortened by 8 bases and J by 1 base, with 15 bases between the two germline ends. CDR3 sequence: CASAGGQVSYEQYF. The DNA for the CDR3 is TGTGCCAGCGCCGGAGGCCAAGTTTCCTACGAGCAGTACTTC.

This sequence joins TRBV5-6 and TRBJ1-3; the match to TRBD1 covers 7 bases. This CDR3 is 16 amino acids long. V trimming: 4 bases; J trimming: 2 bases; junction bases outside the gene matches: 9. Germline CDR1 and CDR2: SGHDT and YYEEEE. The CDR3 spells CASSPRDRSTGNTIYF. CDR3 nucleotide sequence: TGTGCCAGCAGCCCCCGGGACAGAAGTACTGGAAACACCATATATTTT.

The V gene is TRBV5-8, the J gene TRBJ2-1; TRBD2 might be the D (5 bases). CDR3 size: 16 residues. Germline CDR1 is SGHTS and CDR2 is YDEGEE. V was cut by 4 bases and J by 7 bases, with 21 bases left in between. CDR3 region: CASSPMEDWRRNEQFF. The CDR3 region has the DNA TGTGCCAGCAGCCCCATGGAGGACTGGAGGAGGAATGAGCAGTTCTTC. The entire variable domain, with the rest obtained from reference TRBV5-8 and TRBJ2-1, is as follows: EAGVTQSPTHLIKTRGQQATLRCSPISGHTSVYWYQQALGLGLQFLLWYDEGEERNRGNFPPRFSGRQFPNYSSELNVNALELEDSALYLCASSPMEDWRRNEQFFGPGTRLTVL.

This chain uses TRBV7-2 with TRBJ1-1; D call uncertain. The germline gives CDR1 SGHTA, CDR2 FQGNSA. The V and J ends lost 5 bases and 3 bases respectively, with 4 bases between them. The CDR3 has 11 amino acids. The CDR3 DNA sequence: TGTGCCAGCAGCCCGTACACTGAAGCTTTCTTT. Translation gives CASSPYTEAFF.

The rearrangement links TRBV5-4 to TRBJ1-3; D is possibly TRBD1 (5 bases). This CDR3 comprises 16 residues. CDR1 is SGHNT, CDR2 YYREEE, per germline (reference sequence). The V end was cut by 2 bases, the J end by 0 bases, with 12 bases between. CDR3 region: CASSFKGRGSGNTIYF. In nucleotides, the CDR3 is TGTGCCAGCAGCTTTAAGGGAAGGGGCTCTGGAAACACCATATATTTT.

The chain has TRBV6-6 and TRBJ2-5; weak D call: TRBD1 (8 bases). The closer fit of TRBJ2-7 to the DNA end suggests the J call may be wrong. This CDR3 region has 15 residues. CDR1 and CDR2 from the germline V gene are MNHNY and SVGAGI (reference sequence). The CDR3 DNA reads TGTGCCAGCAGTTATCGGGACAGGCGGGGGTACGAGCAGTACTTC. Encoded protein: CASSYRDRRGYEQYF.

The rearrangement uses TRBV7-2 and TRBJ2-7; 7 nucleotides align to TRBD2. The CDR3 loop spans 17 amino acids. Germline V lookup: CDR1 SGHTA, CDR2 FQGNSA. V was clipped by 3 bases and J by 2 bases; unmatched bases: 13. CDR3 sequence: CASSFRREGGQTYEQYF. CDR3 coding DNA: TGTGCCAGCAGCTTCCGGCGCGAGGGAGGGCAGACCTACGAGCAGTACTTC.

The chain recombines TRBV4-3 with TRBJ2-1, with 12 bases aligning to TRBD2. This CDR3 is built from 20 residues. From germline, CDR1 is LGHNA and CDR2 YSLEER. Trimming removed 4 bases from V and 4 bases from J; junction bases left unmatched: 17. The CDR3 region has the DNA TGCGCCAGCAGCCCTTCAGGGGAGACTAGCGGGAGTTTAGAATACAATGAGCAGTTCTTC. Translation gives CASSPSGETSGSLEYNEQFF.

In DNA, the CDR3 is TGCGCCAGCAGCTTATCCGGGACAGCAAACTATGGCTACACCTTC. Translated: CASSLSGTANYGYTF. The gene calls are TRBV5-1 and TRBJ1-2, with TRBD1 identical over 7 bases. The CDR3 totals 15 residues. The trim removed 2 bases at V and 2 bases at J, leaving 6 bases unmatched. The germline V gene encodes CDR1 SGHRS and CDR2 YFSETQ.

The chain recombines TRBV30 with TRBJ2-7, with 8 bases fitting TRBD2. The CDR3 contains 19 residues. Germline CDR1 GTSNPN, CDR2 SVGIG (reference sequence). V was pared by 4 bases and J by 4 bases, with 24 bases of the junction left unmatched. CDR3 region: CAWTTPRGSGKGTGYEQYF. The CDR3 DNA is TGTGCCTGGACCACGCCCAGGGGTAGCGGGAAGGGAACGGGGTACGAGCAGTACTTC.

Only a few counts were recorded for this clone. The CDR3: CAWSVELRGYEQYF. The CDR3 DNA reads TGTGCCTGGAGTGTAGAACTTAGGGGGTACGAGCAGTACTTC. The chain carries TRBV30 and TRBJ2-7, with a possible D match to TRBD1 (6 bases). Trimming left V 0 bases short and J 4 bases short, with 13 bases between. This CDR3 spans 14 amino acids. Germline loops: CDR1 GTSNPN, CDR2 SVGIG (reference sequence).

The chain uses TRBV27 and TRBJ2-7, with TRBD1 identical over 10 bases. J was trimmed by 1 base and V by 3 bases; bases with no gene match: 6. Germline lookup yields CDR1 MNHEY and CDR2 SMNVEV (reference sequence). This CDR3 spans 16 amino acids. The CDR3 DNA reads as TGTGCCAGCAGTTTCGCCGCGGACAGGGGGTCCTACGAGCAGTACTTC. Translating gives CASSFAADRGSYEQYF.